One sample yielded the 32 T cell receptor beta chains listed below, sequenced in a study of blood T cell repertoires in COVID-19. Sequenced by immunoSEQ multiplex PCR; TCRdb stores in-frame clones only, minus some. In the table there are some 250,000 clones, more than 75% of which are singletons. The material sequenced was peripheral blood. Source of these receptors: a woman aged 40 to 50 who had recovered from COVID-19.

The CDR3: CASSLAPTSTDTQYF. In nucleotides, the CDR3 is TGCGCCAGCAGCTTGGCCCCTACTAGCACAGATACGCAGTATTTT. This rearrangement joins TRBV5-1 to TRBJ2-3; no definite D call. V lost 0 bases and J lost 0, with 8 bases in between. The length of the CDR3 is 15 residues. Germline loops: CDR1 SGHRS, CDR2 YFSETQ.

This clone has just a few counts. CDR3 protein: CASSTGEGNQPQHF. CDR3 DNA sequence: TGTGCCAGTAGTACAGGGGAGGGAAATCAGCCCCAGCATTTT. This chain uses TRBV19 with TRBJ1-5; weak D call: TRBD1 (6 bases). This CDR3 spans 14 amino acids. CDR1 and CDR2 (germline): LNHDA, SQIVND (reference sequence). V dropped 4 bases and J dropped 4 bases, with 11 bases sitting between them.

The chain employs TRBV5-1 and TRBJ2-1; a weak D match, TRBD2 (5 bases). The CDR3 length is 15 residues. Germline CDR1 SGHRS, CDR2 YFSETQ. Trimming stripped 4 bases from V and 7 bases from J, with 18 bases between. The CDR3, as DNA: TGCGCCAGCAGCCCGCCGGGCGGGTCGGGTAATGAGCAGTTCTTC. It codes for CASSPPGGSGNEQFF.

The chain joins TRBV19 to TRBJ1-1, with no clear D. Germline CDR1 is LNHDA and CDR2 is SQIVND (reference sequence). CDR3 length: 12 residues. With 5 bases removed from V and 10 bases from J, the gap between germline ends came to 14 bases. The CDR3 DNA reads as TGTGCCAGTAGTTACCTGAGGGAGAGAGCTTTCTTT. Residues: CASSYLRERAFF.

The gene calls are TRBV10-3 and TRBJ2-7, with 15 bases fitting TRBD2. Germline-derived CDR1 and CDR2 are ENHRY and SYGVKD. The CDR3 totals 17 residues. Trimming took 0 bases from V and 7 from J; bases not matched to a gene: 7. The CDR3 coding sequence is TGTGCCATCAGTGAGTCTGTGGGACTAGCGGGAGGTTTGGAGCAGTACGTC. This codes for CAISESVGLAGGLEQYV.

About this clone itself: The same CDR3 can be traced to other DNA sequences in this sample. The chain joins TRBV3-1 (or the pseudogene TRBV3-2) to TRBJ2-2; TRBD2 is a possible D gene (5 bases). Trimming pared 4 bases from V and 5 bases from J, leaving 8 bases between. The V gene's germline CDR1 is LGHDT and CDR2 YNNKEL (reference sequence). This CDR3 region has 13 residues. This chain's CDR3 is CASSPGGTGELFF. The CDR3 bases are TGTGCCAGCAGCCCCGGCGGGACCGGGGAGCTGTTTTTT.

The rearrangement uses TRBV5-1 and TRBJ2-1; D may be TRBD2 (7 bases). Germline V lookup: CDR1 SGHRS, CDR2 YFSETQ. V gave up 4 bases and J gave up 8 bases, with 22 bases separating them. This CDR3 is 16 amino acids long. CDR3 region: CASSPWGLADFDEQFF. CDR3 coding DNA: TGCGCCAGCAGCCCCTGGGGGCTAGCGGATTTTGATGAGCAGTTCTTC.

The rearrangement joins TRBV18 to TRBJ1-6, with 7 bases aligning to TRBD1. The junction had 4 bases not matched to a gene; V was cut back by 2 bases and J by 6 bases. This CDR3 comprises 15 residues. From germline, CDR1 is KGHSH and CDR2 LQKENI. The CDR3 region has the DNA TGTGCCAGCTCACCAAGGGGGCAGGGTAATTCACCCCTCCACTTT. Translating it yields CASSPRGQGNSPLHF.

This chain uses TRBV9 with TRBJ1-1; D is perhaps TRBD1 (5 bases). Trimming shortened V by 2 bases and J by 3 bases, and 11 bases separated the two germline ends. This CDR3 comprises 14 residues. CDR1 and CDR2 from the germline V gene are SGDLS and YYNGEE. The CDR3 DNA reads TGTGCCAGCAGCGTTGGGGGGGATGACACTGAAGCTTTCTTT. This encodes CASSVGGDDTEAFF.

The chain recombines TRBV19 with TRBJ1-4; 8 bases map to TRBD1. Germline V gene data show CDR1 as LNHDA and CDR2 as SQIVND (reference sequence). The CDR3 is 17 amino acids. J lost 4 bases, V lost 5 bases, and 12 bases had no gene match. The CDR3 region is CASSPRGTGSGNEKLFF. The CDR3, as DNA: TGTGCCAGTAGTCCGAGGGGGACAGGCAGCGGTAATGAAAAACTGTTTTTT.

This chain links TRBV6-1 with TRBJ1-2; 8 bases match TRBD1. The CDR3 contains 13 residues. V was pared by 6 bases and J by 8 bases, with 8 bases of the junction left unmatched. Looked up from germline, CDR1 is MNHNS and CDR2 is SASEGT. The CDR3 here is CASRAQGAGGYTF. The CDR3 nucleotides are TGTGCCAGCAGAGCCCAGGGGGCAGGGGGCTACACCTTC.

The DNA of the CDR3 is TGCGCCAGCAGCTTGGGGCCGACAGGGACTAGCGGGAGGGCCGTCCCACCCTACGAGCAGTACTTC. It codes for CASSLGPTGTSGRAVPPYEQYF. The J gene is TRBJ2-7, the V gene TRBV5-1; 16 bases match TRBD2. From germline, CDR1 is SGHRS and CDR2 YFSETQ. This CDR3 spans 22 amino acids. V lost 0 bases to trimming and J lost 2 bases; unmatched junction nucleotides: 17.

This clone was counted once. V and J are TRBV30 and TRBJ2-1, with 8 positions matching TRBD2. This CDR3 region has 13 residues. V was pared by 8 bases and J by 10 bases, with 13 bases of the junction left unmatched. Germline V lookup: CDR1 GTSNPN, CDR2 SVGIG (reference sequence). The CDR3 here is CARGLAGLGEQFF. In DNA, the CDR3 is TGTGCCCGGGGGCTAGCGGGCCTGGGGGAGCAGTTCTTC.

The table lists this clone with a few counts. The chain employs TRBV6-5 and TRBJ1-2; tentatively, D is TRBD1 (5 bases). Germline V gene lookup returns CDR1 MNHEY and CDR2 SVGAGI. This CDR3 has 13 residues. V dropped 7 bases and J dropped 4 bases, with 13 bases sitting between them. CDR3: CASTRGGLYGYTF. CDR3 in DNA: TGTGCCAGCACGCGGGGCGGACTCTATGGCTACACCTTC.

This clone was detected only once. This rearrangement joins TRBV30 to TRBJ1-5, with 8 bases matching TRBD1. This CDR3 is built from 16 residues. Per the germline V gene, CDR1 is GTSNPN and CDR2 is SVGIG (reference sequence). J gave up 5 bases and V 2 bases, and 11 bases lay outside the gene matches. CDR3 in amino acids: CAWSYRQGPLDQPQHF. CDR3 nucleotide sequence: TGTGCCTGGAGTTATAGACAGGGGCCCCTGGATCAGCCCCAGCATTTT.

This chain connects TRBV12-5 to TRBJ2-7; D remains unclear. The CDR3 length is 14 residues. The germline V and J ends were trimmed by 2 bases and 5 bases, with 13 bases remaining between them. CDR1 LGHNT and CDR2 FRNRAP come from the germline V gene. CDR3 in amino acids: CASGLLQAPNEQYV. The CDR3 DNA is TGTGCTAGTGGTTTGCTGCAGGCCCCTAACGAGCAGTACGTC.

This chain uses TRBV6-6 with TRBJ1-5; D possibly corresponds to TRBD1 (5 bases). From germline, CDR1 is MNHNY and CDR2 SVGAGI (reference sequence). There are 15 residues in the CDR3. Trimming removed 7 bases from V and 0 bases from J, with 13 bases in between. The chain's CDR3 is CASTLQGYSNQPQHF. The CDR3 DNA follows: TGTGCCAGCACCCTGCAGGGATATAGCAATCAGCCCCAGCATTTT.

CDR3 amino acids: CASSPGFGLEEQFF. The CDR3, as DNA: TGTGCCAGCAGCCCCGGTTTTGGACTAGAAGAGCAGTTCTTC. This chain joins TRBV5-4 and TRBJ2-1; TRBD2 matches at 7 bases. Germline CDR1 is SGHNT and CDR2 is YYREEE (reference sequence). V was clipped by 4 bases and J by 10 bases; unmatched bases: 11. The CDR3 covers 14 residues.

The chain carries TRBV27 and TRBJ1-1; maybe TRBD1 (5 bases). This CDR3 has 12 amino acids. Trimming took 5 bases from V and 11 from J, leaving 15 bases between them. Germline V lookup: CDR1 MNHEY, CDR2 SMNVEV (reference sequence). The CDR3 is CASSQPGDPAFF. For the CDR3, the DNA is TGTGCCAGCAGTCAGCCGGGGGATCCGGCTTTCTTT.

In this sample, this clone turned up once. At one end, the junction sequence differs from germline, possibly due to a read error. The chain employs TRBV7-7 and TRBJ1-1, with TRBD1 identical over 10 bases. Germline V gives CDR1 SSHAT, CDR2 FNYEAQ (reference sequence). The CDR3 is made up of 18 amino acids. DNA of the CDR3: TGTGCTAGCAGCTTAGGGGTCCCGGGACAGGGGTGGAACACTGAAGCTTTCTTT. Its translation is CASSLGVPGQGWNTEAFF.

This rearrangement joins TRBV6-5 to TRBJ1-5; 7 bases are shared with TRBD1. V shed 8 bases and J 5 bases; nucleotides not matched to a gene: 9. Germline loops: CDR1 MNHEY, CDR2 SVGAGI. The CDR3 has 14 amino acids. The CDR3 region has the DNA TGTGCCAGCCGCCGACAGGGCGGGGATCAGCCCCAGCATTTT. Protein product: CASRRQGGDQPQHF.

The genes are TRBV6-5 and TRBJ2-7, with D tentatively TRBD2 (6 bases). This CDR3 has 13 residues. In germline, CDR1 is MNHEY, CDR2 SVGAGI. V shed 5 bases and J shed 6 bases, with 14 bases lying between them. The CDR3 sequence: CASSTLGGGEQYV. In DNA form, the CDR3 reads TGTGCCAGCAGTACCCTGGGGGGAGGCGAGCAGTACGTC.

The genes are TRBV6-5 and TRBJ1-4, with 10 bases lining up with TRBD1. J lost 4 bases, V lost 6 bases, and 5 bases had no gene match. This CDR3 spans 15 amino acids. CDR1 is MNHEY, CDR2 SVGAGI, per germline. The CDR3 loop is CASRRGQGINEKLFF. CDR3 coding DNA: TGTGCCAGCAGGAGGGGACAGGGGATTAATGAAAAACTGTTTTTT.

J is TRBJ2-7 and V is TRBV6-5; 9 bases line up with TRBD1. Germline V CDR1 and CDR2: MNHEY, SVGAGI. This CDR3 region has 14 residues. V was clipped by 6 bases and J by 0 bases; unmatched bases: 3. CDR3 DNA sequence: TGTGCCAGCAGATGGGACAGGGTCTCCTACGAGCAGTACTTC. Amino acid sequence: CASRWDRVSYEQYF.

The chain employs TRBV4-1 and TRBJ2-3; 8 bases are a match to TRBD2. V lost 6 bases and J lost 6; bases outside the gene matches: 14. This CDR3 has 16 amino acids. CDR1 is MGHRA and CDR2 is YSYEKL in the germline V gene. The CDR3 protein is CASRPRGGPVMDTQYF. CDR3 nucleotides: TGCGCCAGCAGACCCCGGGGGGGGCCAGTAATGGATACGCAGTATTTT.

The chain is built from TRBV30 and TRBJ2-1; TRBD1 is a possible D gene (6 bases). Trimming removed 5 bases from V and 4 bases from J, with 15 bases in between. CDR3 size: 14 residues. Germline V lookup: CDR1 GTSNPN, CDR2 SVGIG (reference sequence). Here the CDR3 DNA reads TGTGCCTGGTCCCTGGGGGCTCCTTACAATGAGCAGTTCTTC. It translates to CAWSLGAPYNEQFF.

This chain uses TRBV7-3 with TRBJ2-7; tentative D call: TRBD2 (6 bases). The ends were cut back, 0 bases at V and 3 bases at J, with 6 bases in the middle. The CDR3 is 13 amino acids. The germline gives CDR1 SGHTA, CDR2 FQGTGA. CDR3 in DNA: TGTGCCAGCAGCTTAACGCGGGACTACGAGCAGTACTTC. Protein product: CASSLTRDYEQYF.

The CDR3 here is CASQTGLTRALHF. The CDR3, as DNA: TGTGCCAGCCAGACCGGGCTCACCAGGGCCCTCCACTTT. The gene calls are TRBV2 and TRBJ1-6, with a tentative D call TRBD1 (5 bases). The CDR3 consists of 13 residues. Germline V lookup: CDR1 SNHLY, CDR2 FYNNEI. V lost 8 bases to trimming and J lost 14 bases, with 19 bases between them.

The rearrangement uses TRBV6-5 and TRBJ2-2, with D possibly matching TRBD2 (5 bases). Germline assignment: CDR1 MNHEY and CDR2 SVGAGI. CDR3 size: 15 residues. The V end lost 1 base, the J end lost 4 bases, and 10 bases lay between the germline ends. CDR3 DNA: TGTGCCAGCAGTTACTTCCCTAGCCCCACCGGGGAGCTGTTTTTT. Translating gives CASSYFPSPTGELFF.

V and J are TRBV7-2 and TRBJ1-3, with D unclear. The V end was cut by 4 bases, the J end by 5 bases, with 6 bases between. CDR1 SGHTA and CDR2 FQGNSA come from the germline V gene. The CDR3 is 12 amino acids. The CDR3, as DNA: TGTGCCAGCAGCTCGAGCCGAAACACCATATATTTT. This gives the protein CASSSSRNTIYF.

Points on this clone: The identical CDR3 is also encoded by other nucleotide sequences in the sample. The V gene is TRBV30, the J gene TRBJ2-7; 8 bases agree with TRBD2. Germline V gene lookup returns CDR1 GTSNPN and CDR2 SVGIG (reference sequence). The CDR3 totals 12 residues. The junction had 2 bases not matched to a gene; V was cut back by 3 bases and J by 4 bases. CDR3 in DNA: TGTGCCTGGAGCGGGGGGGGGTACGAGCAGTACTTC. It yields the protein CAWSGGGYEQYF.

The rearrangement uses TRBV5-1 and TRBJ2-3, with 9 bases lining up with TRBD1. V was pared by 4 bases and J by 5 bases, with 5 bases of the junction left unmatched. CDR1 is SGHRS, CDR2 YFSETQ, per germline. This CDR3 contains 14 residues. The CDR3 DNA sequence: TGCGCCAGCAGCGTACAGGGGGCACAAGATACGCAGTATTTT. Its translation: CASSVQGAQDTQYF.